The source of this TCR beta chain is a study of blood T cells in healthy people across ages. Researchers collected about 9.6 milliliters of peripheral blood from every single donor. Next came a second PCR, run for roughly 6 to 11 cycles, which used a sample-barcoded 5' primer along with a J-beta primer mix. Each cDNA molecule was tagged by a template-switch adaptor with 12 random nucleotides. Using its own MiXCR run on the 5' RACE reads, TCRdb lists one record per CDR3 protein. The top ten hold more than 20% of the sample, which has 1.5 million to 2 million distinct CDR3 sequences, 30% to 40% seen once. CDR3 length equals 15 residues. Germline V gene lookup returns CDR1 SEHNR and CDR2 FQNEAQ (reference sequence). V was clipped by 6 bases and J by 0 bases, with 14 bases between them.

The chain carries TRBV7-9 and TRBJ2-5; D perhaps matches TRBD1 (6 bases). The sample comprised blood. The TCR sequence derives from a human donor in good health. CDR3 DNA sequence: TGTGCCAGCAGTACCGGGACACCGTACCAAGAGACCCAGTACTTC. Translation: CASSTGTPYQETQYF.